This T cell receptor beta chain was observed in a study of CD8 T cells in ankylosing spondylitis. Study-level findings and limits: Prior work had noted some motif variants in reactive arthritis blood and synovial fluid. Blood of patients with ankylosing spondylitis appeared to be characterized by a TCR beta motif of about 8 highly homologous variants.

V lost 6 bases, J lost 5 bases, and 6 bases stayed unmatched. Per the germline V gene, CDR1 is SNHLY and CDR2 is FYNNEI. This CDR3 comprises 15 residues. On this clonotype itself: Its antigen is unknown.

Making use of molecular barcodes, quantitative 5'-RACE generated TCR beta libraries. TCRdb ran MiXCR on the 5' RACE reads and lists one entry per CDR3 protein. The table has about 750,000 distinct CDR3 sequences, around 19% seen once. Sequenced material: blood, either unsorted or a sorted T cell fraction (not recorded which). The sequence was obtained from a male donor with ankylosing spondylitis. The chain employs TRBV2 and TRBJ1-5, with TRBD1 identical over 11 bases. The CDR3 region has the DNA TGTGCCAGCAGCGCTCCGGGACAGGGGGATCAGCCCCAGCATTTT. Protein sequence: CASSAPGQGDQPQHF. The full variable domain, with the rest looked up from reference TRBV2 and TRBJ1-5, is EPEVTQTPSHQVTQMGQEVILRCVPISNHLYFYWYRQILGQKVEFLVSFYNNEISEKSEIFDDQFSVERPDGSNFTLKIRSTKLEDSAMYFCASSAPGQGDQPQHFGDGTRLSIL.